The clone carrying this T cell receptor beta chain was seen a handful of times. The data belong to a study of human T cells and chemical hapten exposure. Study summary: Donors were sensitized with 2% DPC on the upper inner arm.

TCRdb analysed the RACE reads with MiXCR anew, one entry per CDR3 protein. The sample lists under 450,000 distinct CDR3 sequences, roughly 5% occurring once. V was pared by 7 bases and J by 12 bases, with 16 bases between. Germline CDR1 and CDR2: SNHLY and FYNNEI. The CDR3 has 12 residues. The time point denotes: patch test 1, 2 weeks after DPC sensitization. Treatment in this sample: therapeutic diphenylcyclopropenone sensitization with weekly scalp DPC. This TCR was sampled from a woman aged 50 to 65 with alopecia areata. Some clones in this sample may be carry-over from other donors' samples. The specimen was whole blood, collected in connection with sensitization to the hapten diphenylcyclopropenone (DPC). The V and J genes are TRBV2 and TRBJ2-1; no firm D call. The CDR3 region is CASTQMGSAQFF. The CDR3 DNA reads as TGTGCCAGCACTCAAATGGGCAGTGCGCAGTTCTTC.